The 24 T cell receptor beta chains in this list originate from one sample, sequenced in a study of blood T cell repertoires in COVID-19. Sequencing was performed with immunoSEQ multiplex PCR; in TCRdb, only in-frame clones are kept and a portion is missing. Among 110,000 or so clones listed, 85% were seen once. The source material was peripheral blood. The receptors come from a human donor in a cohort sampled during active COVID-19.

This clone was counted only a few times. This rearrangement joins TRBV6-5 to TRBJ2-5; 9 nucleotides line up with TRBD2. V was pared by 0 bases and J by 2 bases, with 4 bases of the junction left unmatched. This CDR3 is 16 amino acids long. Germline lookup yields CDR1 MNHEY and CDR2 SVGAGI. The CDR3 is CASSYSELAGQETQYF. CDR3 bases: TGTGCCAGCAGTTACTCGGAGCTAGCGGGACAAGAGACCCAGTACTTC.

This rearrangement joins TRBV9 to TRBJ2-2; 7 bases fit TRBD1. The CDR3 runs to 15 residues. V was clipped by 1 base and J by 4 bases; unmatched bases: 4. The germline V gene has CDR1 SGDLS and CDR2 YYNGEE. CDR3 in amino acids: CASSVTDRATGELFF. CDR3 DNA sequence: TGTGCCAGCAGCGTAACAGACAGGGCCACCGGGGAGCTGTTTTTT.

The chain combines TRBV6-4 with TRBJ2-1; D is perhaps TRBD1 (6 bases). V was clipped by 2 bases and J by 3 bases, with 11 bases between them. This CDR3 is 15 amino acids long. Germline V gene data show CDR1 as MRHNA and CDR2 as SNTAGT. This chain's CDR3 is CASSDARDNYNEQFF. The CDR3 DNA follows: TGTGCCAGCAGTGACGCCCGGGACAACTACAATGAGCAGTTCTTC.

The chain carries TRBV3-1 (or the pseudogene TRBV3-2) and TRBJ2-1, with TRBD2 as a possible D gene (7 bases). The CDR3 is made up of 16 amino acids. The germline V gene encodes CDR1 LGHDT and CDR2 YNNKEL (reference sequence). V was pared by 4 bases and J by 4 bases, with 17 bases between. CDR3 residues: CASSLLRGGLYNEQFF. The CDR3 bases are TGTGCCAGCAGCCTTTTGAGGGGGGGACTTTACAATGAGCAGTTCTTC.

This clone is a singleton in its sample. The chain joins TRBV7-2 to TRBJ1-3; 9 positions match TRBD1. With V trimmed by 6 bases and J by 1 base, 7 bases remained unmatched. This CDR3 is 16 amino acids long. Per germline, CDR1 SGHTA and CDR2 FQGNSA. CDR3 amino acids: CASSPTGTGSGNTIYF. CDR3 DNA: TGTGCCAGCAGTCCAACCGGGACAGGGTCTGGAAACACCATATATTTT.

This clone was recorded only once. V is TRBV28 and J is TRBJ1-2; D uncertain. The CDR3 totals 12 residues. Trimming cost V 10 bases and J 0 bases, with 9 bases left between them. Germline CDR1 MDHEN, CDR2 SYDVKM. The CDR3 loop is CAISGTNYGYTF. The CDR3 region has the DNA TGTGCCATCTCCGGGACTAACTATGGCTACACCTTC.

The chain employs TRBV28 and TRBJ2-7; 7 bases align to TRBD2. The V segment lost 4 bases and the J segment 3 bases; nucleotides outside the gene matches: 12. Germline V lookup: CDR1 MDHEN, CDR2 SYDVKM. The CDR3 extends over 16 amino acids. DNA for the CDR3: TGTGCCAGCAGTTCGGGGGGAGGGCTTCCTTTCTACGAGCAGTACTTC. It translates to CASSSGGGLPFYEQYF.

The chain has TRBV7-2 and TRBJ1-5; 7 nucleotides agree with TRBD1. From germline, CDR1 is SGHTA and CDR2 FQGNSA. This CDR3 has 16 residues. V dropped 5 bases and J dropped 9; count of bases not matched to a gene: 16. CDR3: CASSPQPDRPALPQHF. CDR3 in DNA: TGTGCCAGCAGCCCCCAACCGGACAGGCCGGCATTGCCCCAGCATTTT.

The chain has TRBV6-2 or TRBV6-3 and TRBJ1-5; 7 nucleotides match TRBD1. CDR1 and CDR2 from the germline V gene are MNHEY and SVGEGT. Unmatched junction bases numbered 5, after V lost 7 bases and J lost 5 bases. The CDR3 length is 13 residues. CDR3 residues: CASTPDRYQPQHF. The CDR3 region has the DNA TGTGCCAGCACCCCGGACAGGTATCAGCCCCAGCATTTT.

This clone was seen only a few times. V gene TRBV5-5 combines with J gene TRBJ1-6; D unclear. The CDR3 loop spans 14 amino acids. Trimming removed 3 bases at V and 7 bases at J, with 11 bases between. CDR1 and CDR2 (germline): SGHKS, YYEKEE (reference sequence). DNA for the CDR3: TGTGCCAGCAGCTCCCTCGACGGGAATTCACCCCTCCACTTT. Its translation: CASSSLDGNSPLHF.

V gene TRBV12-5 combines with J gene TRBJ1-2; D is unclear. Trimming removed 2 bases at V and 4 bases at J, with 11 bases between. The germline CDR1 and CDR2 sequences are LGHNT and FRNRAP. This CDR3 has 14 residues. CDR3 nucleotides: TGTGCTAGTGGTTTGAAGGCAGGCGTCTATGGCTACACCTTC. Translating gives CASGLKAGVYGYTF.

This chain uses TRBV4-3 with TRBJ1-6; D is unresolved. The CDR3 loop spans 16 amino acids. V gave up 0 bases and J gave up 3 bases, with 9 bases separating them. Germline CDR1 LGHNA, CDR2 YSLEER. This chain's CDR3 is CASSQDKQIYNSPLHF. The CDR3 region has the DNA TGCGCCAGCAGCCAAGACAAACAAATCTATAATTCACCCCTCCACTTT.

The chain has TRBV9 and TRBJ2-1, with D possibly being TRBD2 (5 bases). The germline V gene encodes CDR1 SGDLS and CDR2 YYNGEE. CDR3 size: 15 residues. Trimming took 4 bases from V and 3 from J, leaving 14 bases between them. CDR3 protein: CASSKEDFYYNEQFF. The CDR3 nucleotides are TGTGCCAGCAGCAAGGAGGACTTCTACTACAATGAGCAGTTCTTC.

J is TRBJ2-7 and V is TRBV5-6; D is perhaps TRBD2 (6 bases). From germline, CDR1 is SGHDT and CDR2 YYEEEE. V lost 0 bases and J 7 bases, leaving 11 bases between the germline ends. The CDR3 contains 13 residues. This CDR3 is CASSLEVGREQYF. DNA of the CDR3: TGTGCCAGCAGCTTGGAGGTAGGGAGGGAGCAGTACTTC.

This sequence joins TRBV5-5 and TRBJ1-5, with D tentatively TRBD1 (6 bases). Trimming left V 4 bases short and J 3 bases short, with 11 bases between. Germline V gene data show CDR1 as SGHKS and CDR2 as YYEKEE (reference sequence). CDR3 size: 14 residues. The CDR3 reads CASSPGVTNQPQHF. CDR3 DNA sequence: TGTGCCAGCAGCCCAGGGGTTACCAATCAGCCCCAGCATTTT.

The gene calls are TRBV5-4 and TRBJ2-7; 8 positions agree with TRBD1. With V trimmed by 0 bases and J by 5 bases, 7 bases remained unmatched. This CDR3 is 15 amino acids long. Germline CDR1 SGHNT, CDR2 YYREEE (reference sequence). The CDR3 loop is CASSLAVRGRDEQYF. CDR3 nucleotides: TGTGCCAGCAGCTTGGCCGTCAGGGGGCGAGACGAGCAGTACTTC. The complete variable domain, with remaining parts taken from reference TRBV5-4 and TRBJ2-7, reads ETGVTQSPTHLIKTRGQQVTLRCSSQSGHNTVSWYQQALGQGPQFIFQYYREEENGRGNFPPRFSGLQFPNYSSELNVNALELDDSALYLCASSLAVRGRDEQYFGPGTRLTVT.

The chain carries TRBV30 and TRBJ1-3, with 7 nucleotides matching TRBD1. Trimming removed 1 base from V and 0 bases from J; junction bases left unmatched: 6. CDR3 length equals 16 residues. Germline assignment: CDR1 GTSNPN and CDR2 SVGIG (reference sequence). CDR3 DNA sequence: TGTGCCTGGAGTGCCGACAGGGTTAACTCTGGAAACACCATATATTTT. It codes for CAWSADRVNSGNTIYF.

The V gene is TRBV10-3, the J gene TRBJ2-1, with 8 bases that match TRBD2. This CDR3 contains 16 residues. Per the germline V gene, CDR1 is ENHRY and CDR2 is SYGVKD. V lost 0 bases and J lost 10; bases outside the gene matches: 11. CDR3 sequence reads: CAISESGLSGGREQFF. The CDR3, as DNA: TGTGCCATCAGTGAGTCGGGACTGAGCGGGGGACGCGAGCAGTTCTTC.

The chain recombines TRBV3-1 (or the pseudogene TRBV3-2) with TRBJ2-1; D not resolved. This CDR3 spans 12 amino acids. V shed 6 bases and J shed 8 bases, with 11 bases lying between them. The germline CDR1 and CDR2 sequences are LGHDT and YNNKEL (reference sequence). In DNA form, the CDR3 reads TGTGCCAGCAGTAGAAGTGGTGATGAGCAGTTCTTC. Translated: CASSRSGDEQFF.

The V and J genes are TRBV6-5 and TRBJ1-5; no definite D call. The CDR3 is 14 residues long. V dropped 6 bases and J dropped 10 bases, with 19 bases sitting between them. CDR1 and CDR2 (germline): MNHEY, SVGAGI. The CDR3 DNA is TGTGCCAGCAGCCCCCGGGGAAGACGCCACCCCCAGCATTTT. Its protein product is CASSPRGRRHPQHF.

The chain is built from TRBV10-3 and TRBJ2-1, with 11 positions matching TRBD2. J lost 10 bases, V lost 1 base, and 18 bases had no gene match. Germline V CDR1 and CDR2: ENHRY, SYGVKD. The CDR3 is 19 amino acids. The CDR3 DNA reads as TGTGCCATCAGTGAGTACGCCCCGAAATTAGCGGGGGGGCCCCTCGAGCAGTTCTTC. It encodes CAISEYAPKLAGGPLEQFF.

The chain has TRBV19 and TRBJ2-1, with a possible D match to TRBD2 (7 bases). This CDR3 region has 15 residues. Germline loops: CDR1 LNHDA, CDR2 SQIVND (reference sequence). Trimming removed 3 bases from V and 5 bases from J, with 14 bases in between. CDR3 amino acids: CASSISRGPHNEQFF. The CDR3 DNA reads TGTGCCAGTAGTATTTCGCGGGGGCCCCACAATGAGCAGTTCTTC.

This rearrangement joins TRBV19 to TRBJ1-5, with a tentative D call TRBD1 (5 bases). From germline, CDR1 is LNHDA and CDR2 SQIVND (reference sequence). Trimming removed 4 bases at V and 4 bases at J, with 20 bases between. This CDR3 region has 17 residues. CDR3 sequence (DNA): TGTGCCAGTAGTAAGATCCCGCCAGGGACTCTAAATCAGCCCCAGCATTTT. As protein: CASSKIPPGTLNQPQHF.

This sequence joins TRBV6-5 and TRBJ2-7; tentatively, D is TRBD2 (5 bases). The V end was cut by 5 bases, the J end by 5 bases, with 13 bases between. The CDR3 sequence is 13 residues long. Germline lookup yields CDR1 MNHEY and CDR2 SVGAGI. The CDR3 reads CASSPRARHEQYF. DNA of the CDR3: TGTGCCAGCAGTCCGCGGGCCAGACACGAGCAGTACTTC.